These 18 T cell receptor beta chains were sequenced from one sample in a study of T cells after yellow fever vaccination (dated by TCRdb to between 2018 and 2021). Receptors were amplified or captured by 5' RACE. The listed sequencing device is Illumina HiSeq 2500. TCRdb itself trimmed the public reads at Q25 with fastp, ran MiXCR and retained productive beta chains. Each entry merges the rows of one CDR3 protein and shows their most common DNA and genes. The sample data list fewer than 450,000 distinct CDR3 sequences, and roughly 8.4% of these were observed just once. The top ten constitute approximately 16% of the sample. The treatment or condition label on this specimen signifies: live attenuated yellow fever vaccine strain. The sequencing here drew on PBMCs, taken more than 40 days after the first yellow fever vaccination. The receptors were sampled from a man aged 18-30 years who received the YFV17D yellow fever vaccine.

This clonotype was seen repeatedly, ten times or more. The chain recombines TRBV7-2 with TRBJ2-1; D gene unclear. Germline CDR1 and CDR2: SGHTA and FQGNSA. This CDR3 comprises 11 residues. Deletions cut 5 bases from V and 12 bases from J, with 11 bases between. The CDR3 DNA is TGTGCCAGCAGCCCTCGATTGAGGCAGTTCTTC. As protein: CASSPRLRQFF.

The V gene is TRBV5-1, the J gene TRBJ2-1, with 8 nucleotides matching TRBD2. Germline CDR1 SGHRS, CDR2 YFSETQ. The CDR3 loop spans 13 amino acids. After removal of 5 bases from V and 8 bases from J, the junction contained 6 bases not matched to a gene. CDR3 amino acids: CASSRAGVDEQFF. The CDR3 DNA follows: TGCGCCAGCAGTCGAGCGGGGGTCGATGAGCAGTTCTTC.

The chain links TRBV5-1 to TRBJ2-1; 10 nucleotides align to TRBD2. CDR1 is SGHRS, CDR2 YFSETQ, per germline. Germline trimming cut 0 bases from V and 8 bases from J; bases unmatched to any gene: 5. The CDR3 extends over 15 amino acids. CDR3 sequence (DNA): TGCGCCAGCAGCTTGGGAGCGGGGGGGCCAGATGAGCAGTTCTTC. It yields the protein CASSLGAGGPDEQFF.

This clonotype was observed a handful of times. The chain is built from TRBV5-1 and TRBJ1-6; TRBD1 agrees at 7 bases. This CDR3 has 16 amino acids. Trimming took 4 bases from V and 3 from J; bases not matched to a gene: 7. CDR1 and CDR2 from the germline V gene are SGHRS and YFSETQ. The DNA of the CDR3 is TGCGCCAGCAGCCTCGCGGGACAGAGCTATAATTCACCCCTCCACTTT. This sequence encodes CASSLAGQSYNSPLHF.

This clonotype was observed a few times. V is TRBV18 and J is TRBJ2-7; D remains unclear. CDR3 length: 12 residues. CDR1 and CDR2 (germline): KGHSH, LQKENI. Trimming removed 2 bases at V and 6 bases at J, with 8 bases between. CDR3 loop: CASSPAPGEQYF. The CDR3 DNA follows: TGTGCCAGCTCACCAGCCCCGGGCGAGCAGTACTTC.

This clonotype has a count of ten or more. The chain uses TRBV7-6 and TRBJ2-5; D uncertain. CDR1 SGHVS and CDR2 FNYEAQ come from the germline V gene. CDR3 length: 14 amino acids. With 2 bases removed from V and 1 base from J, the gap between germline ends came to 8 bases. The chain's CDR3 is CASSLSRLQETQYF. The DNA for the CDR3 is TGTGCCAGCAGCTTATCGCGGCTCCAAGAGACCCAGTACTTC.

The chain combines TRBV6-1 with TRBJ1-5, with a tentative D call TRBD1 (5 bases). The CDR3 is 15 amino acids. The germline V and J ends were trimmed by 7 bases and 0 bases, with 13 bases remaining between them. CDR1 is MNHNS, CDR2 SASEGT, per germline. The CDR3 bases are TGTGCCAGCACCCGGGACGCTTATAGCAATCAGCCCCAGCATTTT. Encoded protein: CASTRDAYSNQPQHF.

The rearrangement links TRBV27 to TRBJ1-5; 7 bases are a match to TRBD1. The CDR3 totals 15 residues. Trimming removed 2 bases from V and 2 bases from J; junction bases left unmatched: 3. Germline V gene data show CDR1 as MNHEY and CDR2 as SMNVEV (reference sequence). CDR3 in amino acids: CASSLDRVGNQPQHF. DNA of the CDR3: TGTGCCAGCAGTTTAGACAGGGTTGGCAATCAGCCCCAGCATTTT.

The genes are TRBV12-3 or TRBV12-4 and TRBJ2-7, with D uncertain. There are 12 residues in the CDR3. Trimming took off 4 bases at V and 8 bases at J, with 12 bases between the two ends. The CDR3 sequence is CASSSSQAKQYV. The DNA of the CDR3 is TGTGCCAGCAGTTCGTCGCAGGCTAAGCAGTACGTC.

This clonotype was picked up a small number of times. This chain connects TRBV5-4 to TRBJ2-5; 9 nucleotides line up with TRBD2. The germline V gene has CDR1 SGHNT and CDR2 YYREEE (reference sequence). J gave up 2 bases and V 5 bases, and 7 bases lay outside the gene matches. CDR3 length equals 15 residues. CDR3 sequence: CASRRAGGPQETQYF. The CDR3 nucleotides read TGTGCCAGCAGACGAGCGGGGGGACCTCAAGAGACCCAGTACTTC.

The table lists this clonotype with a few counts. This chain joins TRBV5-1 and TRBJ2-3; no clear D gene. Germline CDR1 reads SGHRS; CDR2 reads YFSETQ. V was clipped by 4 bases and J by 5 bases, with 8 bases between them. The CDR3 is 12 residues long. The CDR3 region is CASSPTIDTQYF. The DNA of the CDR3 is TGCGCCAGCAGCCCAACTATAGATACGCAGTATTTT.

This sequence joins TRBV5-1 and TRBJ2-1, with 8 positions matching TRBD2. Germline-derived CDR1 and CDR2 are SGHRS and YFSETQ. With V trimmed by 3 bases and J by 7 bases, 3 bases remained unmatched. The CDR3 extends over 13 amino acids. The CDR3 coding sequence is TGCGCCAGCAGCTGGCGGGGGGATAATGAGCAGTTCTTC. It yields the protein CASSWRGDNEQFF.

In its sample, this clonotype was seen a few times. The chain employs TRBV9 and TRBJ1-4; maybe TRBD1 (5 bases). The V gene lost 3 bases and the J gene lost 8 bases, with 14 bases spanning the gap. The CDR3 is 14 residues long. CDR1 and CDR2 from the germline V gene are SGDLS and YYNGEE. The CDR3 loop reads CASSAVGEGEKLFF. CDR3 coding DNA: TGTGCCAGCAGCGCAGTGGGGGAGGGGGAAAAACTGTTTTTT.

V and J are TRBV20-1 and TRBJ2-2, with D perhaps TRBD2 (5 bases). Trimming stripped 3 bases from V and 6 bases from J, with 17 bases between. Germline lookup yields CDR1 DFQATT and CDR2 SNEGSKA (reference sequence). The CDR3 has 15 residues. The CDR3 nucleotides are TGCAGTGCTAGTCCGGTCGGGGAAGTAGCCGGGGAGCTGTTTTTT. Encoded protein: CSASPVGEVAGELFF.

This clonotype was seen many times. The J gene is TRBJ1-1, the V gene TRBV4-3; D not resolved. The germline CDR1 and CDR2 sequences are LGHNA and YSLEER. V lost 0 bases, J lost 5 bases, and 4 bases lay in between. The CDR3 runs to 12 residues. In DNA form, the CDR3 reads TGCGCCAGCAGCCAAGATGAAACTGAAGCTTTCTTT. Translation gives CASSQDETEAFF.

This clonotype turned up a few times. The CDR3 region is CSASISGYNEQFF. In DNA form, the CDR3 reads TGCAGTGCTAGTATTTCCGGCTACAATGAGCAGTTCTTC. The J gene is TRBJ2-1, the V gene TRBV20-1; D is ambiguous. CDR1 is DFQATT, CDR2 SNEGSKA, per germline (reference sequence). With 3 bases removed from V and 3 bases from J, the gap between germline ends came to 9 bases. The CDR3 sequence is 13 residues long.

This clonotype has more than one count but fewer than ten. The chain links TRBV18 to TRBJ1-5; TRBD1 might be the D (6 bases). V lost 2 bases, J lost 2 bases, and 10 bases lay in between. Germline V gives CDR1 KGHSH, CDR2 LQKENI. The CDR3 length is 15 residues. The CDR3 spells CASSPDWGRNQPQHF. CDR3 DNA: TGTGCCAGCTCACCAGATTGGGGGCGCAATCAGCCCCAGCATTTT. The whole variable domain, filled in from reference TRBV18 and TRBJ1-5, reads NAGVMQNPRHLVRRRGQEARLRCSPMKGHSHVYWYRQLPEEGLKFMVYLQKENIIDESGMPKERFSAEFPKEGPSILRIQQVVRGDSAAYFCASSPDWGRNQPQHFGDGTRLSIL.

The gene calls are TRBV6-2 or TRBV6-3 and TRBJ1-2; D gene ambiguous. Trimming cost V 5 bases and J 6 bases, with 19 bases left between them. The CDR3 is 15 residues long. CDR1 and CDR2 (germline): MNHEY, SVGEGT. CDR3 sequence: CASSLRGEITNGYTF. In DNA, the CDR3 is TGTGCCAGCAGTCTCAGAGGAGAGATTACTAATGGCTACACCTTC.